This TCR beta chain was found in a study of blood T cells in healthy people across ages. A sample-barcoded 5' primer and a J-beta primer mix were used in a second PCR of roughly 6 to 11 cycles. TCRdb processed the 5' RACE reads anew with MiXCR; each CDR3 protein has one entry. Of about 730,000 distinct CDR3 sequences in the sample, roughly 43% were seen once. This CDR3 has 12 residues. V lost 7 bases and J lost 0, with 4 bases in between. Germline V gene data show CDR1 as MGHDK and CDR2 as SYGVNS. The chain recombines TRBV25-1 with TRBJ1-3; D uncertain. The sequence was obtained from a woman aged 55 to 70 in good health. Specimen: blood. In DNA form, the CDR3 reads TGTGCCAGCACCTCCTCTGGAAACACCATATATTTT. This encodes CASTSSGNTIYF. Supplemented by reference TRBV25-1 and TRBJ1-3, the full variable domain reads EADIYQTPRYLVIGTGKKITLECSQTMGHDKMYWYQQDPGMELHLIHYSYGVNSTEKGDLSSESTVSRIRTEHFPLTLESARPSHTSQYLCASTSSGNTIYFGEGSWLTVV.